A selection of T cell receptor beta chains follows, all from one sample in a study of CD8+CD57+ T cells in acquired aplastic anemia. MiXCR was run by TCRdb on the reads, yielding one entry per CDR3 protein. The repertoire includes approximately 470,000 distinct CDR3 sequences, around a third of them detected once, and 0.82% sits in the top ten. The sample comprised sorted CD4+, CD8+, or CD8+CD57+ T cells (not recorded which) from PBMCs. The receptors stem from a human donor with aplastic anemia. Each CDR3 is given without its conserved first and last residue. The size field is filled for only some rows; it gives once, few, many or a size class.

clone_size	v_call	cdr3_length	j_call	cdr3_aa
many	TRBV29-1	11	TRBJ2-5	SVGGRGGETQY
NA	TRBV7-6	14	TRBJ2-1	ASSLITRGSYNGQF
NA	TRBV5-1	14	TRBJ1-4	ASSQGMASTPEKLF
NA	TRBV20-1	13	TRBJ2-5	SAPPDSGIQETQY
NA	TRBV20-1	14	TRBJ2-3	SASGVPSGSSDTQY
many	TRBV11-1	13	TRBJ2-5	ASSQTSGAQETQY
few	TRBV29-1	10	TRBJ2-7	SVADRGYEQY
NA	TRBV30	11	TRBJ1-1	AWSVQENTEAF
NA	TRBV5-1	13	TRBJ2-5	ASSLFDGGQETQY
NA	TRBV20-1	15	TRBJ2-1	SARDHSGGVSYNEQF
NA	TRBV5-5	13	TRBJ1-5	ASSLGDQWGQPQH
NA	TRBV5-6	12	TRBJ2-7	ASSLEGDWSEQY
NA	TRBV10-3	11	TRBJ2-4	ASSEVGKNIQY
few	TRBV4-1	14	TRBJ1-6	ASSIQQGVDNSPLH
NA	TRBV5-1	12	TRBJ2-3	ASKRSAPGDTQY
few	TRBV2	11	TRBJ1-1	ASRPTGSTEAF
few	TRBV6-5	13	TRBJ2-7	ASSYSSINSYEQY
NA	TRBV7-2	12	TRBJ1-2	ASSLAPGLYGYT
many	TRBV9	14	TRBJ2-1	ASSVGLAGRDNEQF
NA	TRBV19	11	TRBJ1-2	ASSPDRVIGYT
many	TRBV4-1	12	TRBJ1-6	ASSQGGYNSPLH
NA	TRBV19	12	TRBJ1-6	ASTQGMNNSPLH
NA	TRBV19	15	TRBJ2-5	ASSISGLAGGQETQY
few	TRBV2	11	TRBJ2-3	ASSEELGDTQY
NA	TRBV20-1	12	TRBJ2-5	SANMAGMQETQY
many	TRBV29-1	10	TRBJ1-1	SVLDTPTEAF
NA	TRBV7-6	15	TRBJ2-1	ASSLEPGQGALNEQF
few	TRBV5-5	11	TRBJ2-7	ASSDGQDYEQY
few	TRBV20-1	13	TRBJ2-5	SASGSGGARETQY
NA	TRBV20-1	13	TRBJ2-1	SARDPSGRDAGQF
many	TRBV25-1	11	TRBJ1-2	ASSEGGQYGYT
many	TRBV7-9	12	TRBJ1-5	ASSLGQTHQPQH
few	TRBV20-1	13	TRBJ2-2	SARVTSGNTGELF
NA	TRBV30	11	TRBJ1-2	AWKGQGIYGYT
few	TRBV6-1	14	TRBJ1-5	ASRDDRNCSNQPQH
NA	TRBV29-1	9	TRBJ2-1	SVEVLNEQF
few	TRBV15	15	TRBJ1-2	ATSRDRAGYTNYGYT
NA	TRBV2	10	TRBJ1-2	ASSQTEGGYT
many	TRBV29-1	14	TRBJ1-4	SARQGWGSTNEKLF
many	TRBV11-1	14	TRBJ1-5	ASSLWLPGGGQPQH
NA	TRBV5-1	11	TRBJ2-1	ASSFGIGREQF
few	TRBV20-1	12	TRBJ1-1	SARDFSGAVGAF
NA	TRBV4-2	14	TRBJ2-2	ASSQEGTNPTGELF